Presented here are 9 T cell receptor beta chains from one specimen sequenced in a study of technical replicates of blood from a handful of donors. TCRdb's copy holds only in-frame clones and misses some; the assay was immunoSEQ multiplex PCR. The sample yields around 83,000 clones, more than 90% seen once. The sequenced sample was T cells isolated from PBMCs. These receptors came from a human donor in good health. Some clones in this sample may be carry-over from other donors' samples.

The chain employs TRBV5-5 and TRBJ2-5; no reliable D call. V was trimmed by 1 base and J by 5 bases, leaving 3 bases between them. CDR3 size: 11 residues. CDR1 is SGHKS, CDR2 YYEKEE, per germline (reference sequence). The CDR3 sequence is CASSLLETQYF. CDR3 sequence (DNA): TGTGCCAGCAGCTTGCTCGAGACCCAGTACTTC.

The chain carries TRBV27 and TRBJ2-1; 7 nucleotides agree with TRBD2. The CDR3 length is 16 residues. Trimming took 8 bases from V and 3 from J; bases not matched to a gene: 13. The germline V gene has CDR1 MNHEY and CDR2 SMNVEV (reference sequence). CDR3 protein: CASAGSLSGNYNEQFF. The CDR3 DNA sequence: TGTGCCAGCGCTGGGAGTCTCAGCGGGAACTACAATGAGCAGTTCTTC.

This sequence joins TRBV7-9 and TRBJ1-2; 11 bases line up with TRBD1. V was clipped by 4 bases and J by 14 bases; unmatched bases: 9. Germline values: CDR1 SEHNR, CDR2 FQNEAQ (reference sequence). This CDR3 contains 13 residues. CDR3 DNA sequence: TGTGCCAGCAGCTGGACAGGGGGCAAGGATCCAACCTTC. It encodes CASSWTGGKDPTF.

The chain uses TRBV6-5 and TRBJ2-5; D perhaps matches TRBD1 (6 bases). V was trimmed by 0 bases and J by 5 bases, leaving 13 bases between them. From germline, CDR1 is MNHEY and CDR2 SVGAGI. This CDR3 region has 15 residues. The CDR3 region has the DNA TGTGCCAGCAGTTACTCGAGGGGGTTACGGGAGACCCAGTACTTC. Its translation is CASSYSRGLRETQYF.

The chain combines TRBV2 with TRBJ2-7, with a possible D match to TRBD1 (6 bases). The CDR3 totals 13 residues. The germline V and J ends were trimmed by 7 bases and 6 bases, with 16 bases remaining between them. Per the germline V gene, CDR1 is SNHLY and CDR2 is FYNNEI. The CDR3 DNA follows: TGTGCCAGCATGGGGCAGGGGCTGGTCGAGCAGTACTTC. This codes for CASMGQGLVEQYF.

The rearrangement uses TRBV6-5 and TRBJ2-7, with D maybe TRBD2 (6 bases). Trimming removed 5 bases from V and 1 base from J, with 15 bases in between. The length of the CDR3 is 15 residues. The germline gives CDR1 MNHEY, CDR2 SVGAGI. CDR3 sequence (DNA): TGTGCCAGCAGTGGCCCTCGGGGGAGTTCCTACGAGCAGTACTTC. Translation gives CASSGPRGSSYEQYF.

The chain links TRBV30 to TRBJ1-1; D remains ambiguous. Germline CDR1 GTSNPN, CDR2 SVGIG (reference sequence). The CDR3 extends over 12 amino acids. V lost 8 bases and J lost 2, with 12 bases in between. The CDR3 loop reads CANSKINTEAFF. As DNA, the CDR3 is TGTGCCAATTCTAAGATTAACACTGAAGCTTTCTTT.

The V call is TRBV30, the J call TRBJ2-3, with a possible D match to TRBD1 (7 bases). Per germline, CDR1 GTSNPN and CDR2 SVGIG (reference sequence). The CDR3 consists of 16 residues. V was clipped by 0 bases and J by 5 bases, with 18 bases between them. For the CDR3, the DNA is TGTGCCTGGAGTGTACCAGGGGGGAGACGTGGAGATACGCAGTATTTT. This gives the protein CAWSVPGGRRGDTQYF.

This chain links TRBV4-3 with TRBJ1-3; 8 bases align to TRBD1. The CDR3 has 15 residues. The V and J ends lost 4 bases and 4 bases, in that order; junction bases with no gene match: 6. Germline V gene data show CDR1 as LGHNA and CDR2 as YSLEER. The DNA of the CDR3 is TGCGCCAGCAGCCCCAGGACAGGGACGGGAAACACCATATATTTT. The encoded protein is CASSPRTGTGNTIYF.